This T cell receptor beta chain was captured by sequencing in a study of response to subunit inactivated influenza vaccine. TCRdb redid the calling of the RT-PCR reads with MiXCR, one entry per CDR3 protein. The repertoire holds approximately 730,000 distinct CDR3 sequences, with approximately 14% as singletons. Whole-study results and caveats: Seasonal influenza vaccination, on each occasion, was suggested by the authors to recruit few new T cells.

This clonotype appeared a few times. What it recognizes is unknown. V lost 1 base and J 3 bases, leaving 13 bases between the germline ends. The CDR3 covers 15 residues. Germline V gene lookup returns CDR1 LGHDT and CDR2 YNNKEL (reference sequence). This receptor was taken from a man in his fifties who received an inactivated influenza vaccine. The sequencing used PBMCs from blood, collected around 14 days before vaccination. The chain joins TRBV3-1 to TRBJ2-7, with TRBD1 as a possible D gene (6 bases). The CDR3 DNA reads TGTGCCAGCAGCCAAGCCGCAGGGGCAGGCTACGAGCAGTACTTC. Translating it yields CASSQAAGAGYEQYF.